Sequencing of this T cell receptor beta chain was carried out in a study of T-cell reconstitution after alpha-beta-depleted transplantation in children. This clonotype was counted between two and nine times. The germline V gene encodes CDR1 MNHNS and CDR2 SASEGT. V shed 6 bases and J 8 bases; nucleotides not matched to a gene: 6. CDR3 length equals 14 residues. TCRbeta library construction was performed incorporating unique molecular identifiers. Each CDR3 protein gets one entry after TCRdb re-called the PCR reads with MiXCR. The data contain fewer than 550,000 distinct CDR3 sequences, approximately 11% of them singletons.

The chain employs TRBV6-1 and TRBJ1-4, with 10 bases fitting TRBD1. The sequences come from PBMCs from the stem cell graft donor, collected from the stem cell graft. This TCR derives from a human donor who donated a stem cell graft to a child with acute myeloid leukemia. CDR3 sequence: CASRSTGGEEKLFF. As DNA, the CDR3 is TGTGCCAGCAGATCGACAGGGGGCGAAGAAAAACTGTTTTTT.